These T cell receptor beta chains were read from a single sample in a study of blood T cell repertoires in COVID-19. This table comes from immunoSEQ multiplex PCR, and its TCRdb copy is limited to in-frame clones, with some not included. The sample carries roughly 99,000 clones, almost 85% recorded once. The sequenced sample consisted of peripheral blood. The receptors shown here come from a human donor in a cohort sampled during active COVID-19. CDR3s include the opening cysteine and the closing phenylalanine or tryptophan. The order of the fields is V gene, J gene, clone size, D gene, CDR3 DNA, CDR3 protein. D genes are given only for firm matches. Not every row has a clone size; where given, it reads once, few, many or a size class.

v_gene: TRBV18
j_gene: TRBJ1-1
abundance: NA
d_gene: TRBD1
CDR3nt: TGTGCCAGCTCACCATTCGGACAGGGGGTGAACACTGAAGCTTTCTTT
CDR3aa: CASSPFGQGVNTEAFF

v_gene: TRBV5-6
j_gene: TRBJ2-3
abundance: NA
d_gene: TRBD1
CDR3nt: TGTGCCAGCAGCTTTCGACAGGGAGGCACAGATACGCAGTATTTT
CDR3aa: CASSFRQGGTDTQYF

v_gene: TRBV6-5
j_gene: TRBJ2-7
abundance: NA
d_gene: NA
CDR3nt: TGTGCCAGCAGCTCCGGTGCCTACGAGCAGTACTTC
CDR3aa: CASSSGAYEQYF

v_gene: TRBV2
j_gene: TRBJ2-3
abundance: NA
d_gene: TRBD2
CDR3nt: TGTGCCAGCAGTGAAGCGACTAGCGGGGTGGGCACAGATACGCAGTATTTT
CDR3aa: CASSEATSGVGTDTQYF

v_gene: TRBV7-2
j_gene: TRBJ1-6
abundance: NA
d_gene: NA
CDR3nt: TGTGCCAGCAGCGGACACCAGGGGTTTGGAATGAATTCACCCCTCCACTTT
CDR3aa: CASSGHQGFGMNSPLHF

v_gene: TRBV5-1
j_gene: TRBJ1-3
abundance: NA
d_gene: NA
CDR3nt: TGCGCCAGCAGCAGAGAGGGACACGACTCTGGAAACACCATATATTTT
CDR3aa: CASSREGHDSGNTIYF

v_gene: TRBV30
j_gene: TRBJ2-5
abundance: NA
d_gene: TRBD1
CDR3nt: TGTGCCTGGAGTCCCCTAAGCGGACAGGAGATCCAAGAGACCCAGTACTTC
CDR3aa: CAWSPLSGQEIQETQYF

v_gene: TRBV5-6
j_gene: TRBJ1-3
abundance: NA
d_gene: TRBD1
CDR3nt: TGTGCCAGCAGCTCGGGACAGGGAAACACCATATATTTT
CDR3aa: CASSSGQGNTIYF

v_gene: TRBV30
j_gene: TRBJ2-5
abundance: NA
d_gene: NA
CDR3nt: TGTGCCTGGAGTGTGAGAGGGCTAGAGACCCAGTACTTC
CDR3aa: CAWSVRGLETQYF

v_gene: TRBV5-1
j_gene: TRBJ1-2
abundance: NA
d_gene: TRBD1
CDR3nt: TGCGCCAGCAGCTTAGCGACAGGGAGCCGTATGGGGCCCGGGGACACCTTC
CDR3aa: CASSLATGSRMGPGDTF

v_gene: TRBV5-8
j_gene: TRBJ1-5
abundance: NA
d_gene: NA
CDR3nt: TGTGCCAGCAGGAGATTAGATCTAGGCAATCAGCCCCAGCATTTT
CDR3aa: CASRRLDLGNQPQHF

v_gene: TRBV11-2
j_gene: TRBJ1-5
abundance: NA
d_gene: NA
CDR3nt: TGTGCCAGCAGCTCCGCCGGGCAGGGTGGCAATCAGCCCCAGCATTTT
CDR3aa: CASSSAGQGGNQPQHF

v_gene: TRBV11-2
j_gene: TRBJ2-7
abundance: NA
d_gene: TRBD2
CDR3nt: TGTGCCAGCAGCCCTCAGCGGGAAGCCTACGAGCAGTACTTC
CDR3aa: CASSPQREAYEQYF

v_gene: TRBV30
j_gene: TRBJ2-1
abundance: NA
d_gene: TRBD2
CDR3nt: TGTGCCTGGAGTCCGACTAGCGGGGGGTACAATGAGCAGTTCTTC
CDR3aa: CAWSPTSGGYNEQFF

v_gene: TRBV7-2
j_gene: TRBJ2-2
abundance: once
d_gene: NA
CDR3nt: TGTGCCAGCAGCCCCCAGGCGAACACCGGGGAGCTGTTTTTT
CDR3aa: CASSPQANTGELFF

v_gene: TRBV6-1
j_gene: TRBJ2-1
abundance: NA
d_gene: NA
CDR3nt: TGTGCCAGCAGTGAATATTGGCGGGGTAACTACAATGAGCAGTTCTTC
CDR3aa: CASSEYWRGNYNEQFF